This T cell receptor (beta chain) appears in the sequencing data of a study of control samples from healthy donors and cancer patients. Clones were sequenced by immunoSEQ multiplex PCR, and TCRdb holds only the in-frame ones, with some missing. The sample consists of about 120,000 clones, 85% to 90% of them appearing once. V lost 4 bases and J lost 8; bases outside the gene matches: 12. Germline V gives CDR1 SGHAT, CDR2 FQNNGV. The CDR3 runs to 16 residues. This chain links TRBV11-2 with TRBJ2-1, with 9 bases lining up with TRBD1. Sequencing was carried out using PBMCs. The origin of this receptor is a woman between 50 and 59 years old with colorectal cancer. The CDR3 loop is CASSSSRDREFDEQFF. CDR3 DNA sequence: TGTGCCAGCAGCTCAAGCCGGGACAGGGAGTTCGATGAGCAGTTCTTC.